One sample yielded the 8 T cell receptor beta chains listed below, sequenced in a study of spatial heterogeneity in lung cancer. Time point reported: sample taken at primary tumor resection. Tumor, nontumor lung or frozen PBMC supplied whole RNA, sequenced without sorting. MiXCR, applied by TCRdb to the 5' RACE reads, yields one record per CDR3 protein. The table records 39,000 or so distinct CDR3 sequences, 7.5% of them present only once. Material: PBMCs, obtained at surgery. These receptors came from a male donor with early-stage non-small cell lung cancer.

This clonotype was counted a few times. Relative to the germline gene, one junction end is altered; a read error may explain this. The chain links TRBV7-7 to TRBJ2-5, with 10 bases that match TRBD1. This CDR3 contains 18 residues. Germline CDR1 and CDR2: SSHAT and FNYEAQ (reference sequence). As DNA, the CDR3 is TGTGCTAGCAGCTTTAGTTCCCTCCGGGACAGGGGAAGGGAGACCCAGTACTTC. Protein: CASSFSSLRDRGRETQYF.

This clonotype has at least ten counts. V usage is TRBV12-3 or TRBV12-4 and J usage is TRBJ2-7, with 8 bases that match TRBD2. With 8 bases clipped from V and 2 bases from J, the junction kept 5 bases outside the gene matches. The CDR3 contains 13 residues. The CDR3 sequence is CASGPGLAYEQYF. The CDR3 nucleotides are TGTGCCAGCGGACCGGGACTAGCCTACGAGCAGTACTTC.

This clonotype was seen a handful of times. CDR3 nucleotide sequence: TGTGCCAGCAGTAGCACAGACTATGGCTACACCTTC. This gives the protein CASSSTDYGYTF. The chain is built from TRBV6-2 or TRBV6-3 and TRBJ1-2; D not certain. Trimming cost V 5 bases and J 3 bases, with 7 bases left between them. Germline assignment: CDR1 MNHEY and CDR2 SVGEGT. This CDR3 region has 12 residues.

The genes are TRBV30 and TRBJ1-1, with D uncertain. CDR1 and CDR2 from the germline V gene are GTSNPN and SVGIG (reference sequence). Deletions cut 0 bases from V and 2 bases from J, with 7 bases between. This CDR3 has 13 amino acids. CDR3 nucleotides: TGTGCCTGGAGTGTAGATGTAAACACTGAAGCTTTCTTT. This translates into CAWSVDVNTEAFF.

There are many counts of this clonotype. This chain connects TRBV28 to TRBJ1-5, with 7 positions matching TRBD1. Germline lookup yields CDR1 MDHEN and CDR2 SYDVKM. Trimming removed 6 bases from V and 6 bases from J; junction bases left unmatched: 8. The CDR3 spans 14 residues. CDR3 loop: CASRAGGTGQPQHF. The CDR3 DNA reads TGTGCCAGCAGGGCAGGGGGGACGGGTCAGCCCCAGCATTTT.

This clonotype has only a few counts. The V and J genes are TRBV10-3 and TRBJ1-2, with D tentatively TRBD1 (6 bases). Per germline, CDR1 ENHRY and CDR2 SYGVKD. V lost 3 bases and J 5 bases, leaving 13 bases between the germline ends. The CDR3 has 14 amino acids. The CDR3 spells CAISDLQGGYGYTF. The CDR3 nucleotides read TGTGCCATCAGTGACCTACAGGGAGGGTATGGCTACACCTTC.

This clonotype was found many times. The chain links TRBV2 to TRBJ1-6; D is unresolved. Trimming cost V 1 base and J 14 bases, with 12 bases left between them. CDR3 size: 13 residues. Per the germline V gene, CDR1 is SNHLY and CDR2 is FYNNEI. CDR3 residues: CASSEGQERALHF. CDR3 bases: TGTGCCAGCAGTGAAGGGCAGGAGAGGGCCCTCCACTTT. Drawing the rest from reference TRBV2 and TRBJ1-6, the complete variable domain is EPEVTQTPSHQVTQMGQEVILRCVPISNHLYFYWYRQILGQKVEFLVSFYNNEISEKSEIFDDQFSVERPDGSNFTLKIRSTKLEDSAMYFCASSEGQERALHFGNGTRLTVT.

This chain joins TRBV25-1 and TRBJ2-1; D not resolved. Trimming left V 5 bases short and J 8 bases short, with 10 bases between. Germline CDR1 MGHDK, CDR2 SYGVNS. This CDR3 has 12 amino acids. CDR3 region: CASSLIHDEQFF. In nucleotides, the CDR3 is TGTGCCAGCAGTTTAATCCATGATGAGCAGTTCTTC.